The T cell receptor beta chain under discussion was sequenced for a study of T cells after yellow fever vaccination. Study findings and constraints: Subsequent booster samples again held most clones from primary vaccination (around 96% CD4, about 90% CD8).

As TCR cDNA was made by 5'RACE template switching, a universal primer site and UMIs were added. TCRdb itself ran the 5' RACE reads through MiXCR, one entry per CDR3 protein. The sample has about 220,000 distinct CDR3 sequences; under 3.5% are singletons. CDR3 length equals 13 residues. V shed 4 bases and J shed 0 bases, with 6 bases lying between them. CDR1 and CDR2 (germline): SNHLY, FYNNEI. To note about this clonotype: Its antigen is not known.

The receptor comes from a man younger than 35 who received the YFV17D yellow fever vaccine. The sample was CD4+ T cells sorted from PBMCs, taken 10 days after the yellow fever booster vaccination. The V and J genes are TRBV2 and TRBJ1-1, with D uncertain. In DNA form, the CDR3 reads TGTGCCAGCAGTGCGCCATTGAACACTGAAGCTTTCTTT. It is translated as CASSAPLNTEAFF.